This TCR beta chain was recovered during a study of T-cell reconstitution after alpha-beta-depleted transplantation in children. In its sample, this clonotype was seen many times. Construction of the TCRbeta library involved unique molecular identifiers. Each CDR3 protein gets one entry after TCRdb re-called the PCR reads with MiXCR. The sample gives hundreds of thousands of distinct CDR3 sequences, roughly 17% of which show up once; under 1.2% is in the top ten. The V end lost 5 bases, the J end lost 2 bases, and 9 bases lay between the germline ends. Germline V gene sequence: CDR1 MNHEY, CDR2 SMNVEV (reference sequence). The CDR3 is made up of 13 amino acids.

This TCR derives from a human donor who donated a stem cell graft to a child with acute myeloid leukemia. The starting material was PBMCs from the stem cell graft donor, obtained from the stem cell graft. The V and J genes are TRBV27 and TRBJ1-2; D unclear. DNA for the CDR3: TGTGCCAGCAGTCACGACTGGAACTATGGCTACACCTTC. It codes for CASSHDWNYGYTF.